This TCR beta chain was recorded in a study of beta chain features in type 1 diabetes. Study conclusions and caveats: Fewer junction insertions and more nucleotide deletions appeared in type 1 diabetes patients. Any PCR bias toward short templates would affect both groups alike. Significant though moderate, a shortening of TCRB CDR3s appeared in all four CD4+ subsets of Type 1 diabetes patients.

Expressed TCRB transcripts were sequenced, since all the RNA that had been isolated was reverse transcribed. TCRdb's copy holds only in-frame clones and misses some; the assay was immunoSEQ multiplex PCR. The sample has hundreds of thousands of clones; roughly 13% are singletons. About 116 mL of blood, on average, came from one heparinised draw per donor. Sorting with CD45RO/CCR7/CD25/CD127/CD95/CD27 yielded naive, central memory, regulatory and stem-like memory CD4+ cells. The CDR3 contains 13 residues. The germline V gene encodes CDR1 GTSNPN and CDR2 SVGIG (reference sequence). With 2 bases removed from V and 3 bases from J, the gap between germline ends came to 8 bases. As to this clone: Its antigen is not known.

The J gene is TRBJ1-5, the V gene TRBV30; D unclear. The clonotype originates from a man aged 18 to 29 with type 1 diabetes. Sequenced input: naive CD4+ T cells from blood. In DNA form, the CDR3 reads TGTGCCTGGAGTATGAGAAACAATCAGCCCCAGCATTTT. It codes for CAWSMRNNQPQHF.